The table lists the clone carrying this T cell receptor (beta chain) with many counts. Its cognate antigen is unknown. The authors made TCR cDNA by 5'RACE template switching, adding a universal primer site and UMIs. From the 5' RACE reads, TCRdb called clonotypes with MiXCR, one entry per CDR3 protein. The sample carries 250,000 to 400,000 distinct CDR3 sequences, approximately 4.3% recorded once. The data belong to a study of T cells after yellow fever vaccination. Overall study findings and caveats: The CD4 and CD8 compartments had a small share of their clonotypes in common. Primary-vaccination clones mostly resurfaced post-booster (just under 98% CD4, roughly 90% CD8). Bulk-population clonotypes that are abundant could appear as contaminants in FACS-sorted repertoires.

Per the germline V gene, CDR1 is MNHNY and CDR2 is SVGAGI (reference sequence). The CDR3 length is 12 residues. V lost 8 bases, J lost 4 bases, and 8 bases lay in between. The sequencing used PBMCs, collected 15 days after the yellow fever booster vaccination. The receptor's source is a man in his late teens or twenties who received the YFV17D yellow fever vaccine. V and J are TRBV6-6 and TRBJ1-4; a weak D match, TRBD1 (5 bases). The CDR3 is CASDSGNEKLFF. Written as DNA, the CDR3 is TGTGCCAGCGACAGTGGTAATGAAAAACTGTTTTTT.